This is a list of T cell receptor beta chains from one sample in a study of cytomegalovirus exposure and HLA in healthy donors. This table comes from immunoSEQ multiplex PCR, and its TCRdb copy is limited to in-frame clones, with some not included. The sample holds under 150,000 clones, about four fifths seen once. Sequenced input: PBMCs. Source of these receptors: a young man in good health and CMV-seronegative. CDR3s include the opening cysteine and the closing phenylalanine or tryptophan. D genes are given only for firm matches. Some rows have no size entry. The others give once, few or many, or a class for an expanded clone.

v_gene,j_gene,abundance,d_gene,CDR3nt,CDR3aa
TRBV12-5,TRBJ1-5,-,-,TGTGCTAGTGGTCCACCAGGGGCCCAGCATTTT,CASGPPGAQHF
TRBV7-2,TRBJ2-7,-,-,TGTGCCAGCCAACGAAGGGGCTCCTACGAGCAGTACTTC,CASQRRGSYEQYF
TRBV28,TRBJ1-1,-,-,TGTGCCAGCAGAGACAGCGCGACGGGTGAAGCTTTCTTT,CASRDSATGEAFF
TRBV6-1,TRBJ1-5,-,-,TGTGCCAGCGGGGCGAGAAAAACGGGTCATCAGCCCCAGCATTTT,CASGARKTGHQPQHF
TRBV7-2,TRBJ1-5,-,-,TGTGCCAGCAGCTTAGCGTCACACAGGGAGGGCCAGCCCCAGCATTTT,CASSLASHREGQPQHF
TRBV5-6,TRBJ1-1,few,-,TGTGCCAGCAGCTTCAGCGACACTGAAGCTTTCTTT,CASSFSDTEAFF
TRBV9,TRBJ2-7,-,TRBD1,TGTGCCAGCAGCTTACGACAGGGGGACGAGCAGTACTTC,CASSLRQGDEQYF
TRBV9,TRBJ1-1,-,-,TGTGCCAGCAGCGCCCAACGGGGGGGGAGTACTGAAGCTTTCTTT,CASSAQRGGSTEAFF
TRBV6-5,TRBJ2-1,once,TRBD2,TGTGCCAGCACTATACGGGGGGGCTCCTACAATGAGCAGTTCTTC,CASTIRGGSYNEQFF
TRBV4-3,TRBJ1-5,-,-,TGCGCCAGCAGCCAAGAGGTCCAGGGCCTCAATCAGCCCCAGCATTTT,CASSQEVQGLNQPQHF
TRBV12-5,TRBJ1-1,-,-,TGTGCTAGTGGTTTAGGGGTGACTGAAGCTTTCTTT,CASGLGVTEAFF
TRBV7-9,TRBJ2-3,-,TRBD1,TGTGCCAGCAGCCCAGACAGGGTTTCAGATACGCAGTATTTT,CASSPDRVSDTQYF
TRBV19,TRBJ1-6,-,-,TGTGCCAGTAGTTCCTCAGATAATTCACCCCTCCACTTT,CASSSSDNSPLHF
TRBV14,TRBJ1-4,-,-,TGTGCCAGCAGCCCTCTTGAGGGTTTAACTACAACTAATGAAAAACTGTTTTTT,CASSPLEGLTTTNEKLFF
TRBV7-8,TRBJ1-5,-,TRBD1,TGTGCCAGCAGCCTACAAAGGGCCGTCGTGGACAGGGGTCGGGGCAATCAGCCCCAGCATTTT,CASSLQRAVVDRGRGNQPQHF
TRBV9,TRBJ1-1,-,-,TGTGCCAGCAGCGTAGTTGGGCCGGGGGCTGAAGCTTTCTTT,CASSVVGPGAEAFF
TRBV9,TRBJ2-3,-,TRBD1,TGTGCCAGCAGCGCCTCACGGACAGGTAGCACAGATACGCAGTATTTT,CASSASRTGSTDTQYF
TRBV7-2,TRBJ1-5,-,-,TGTGCCAGCAGCTTCGGACAGAAAAATCAGCCCCAGCATTTT,CASSFGQKNQPQHF
TRBV5-1,TRBJ2-2,-,-,TGCGCCAGCAGCTTGGGGCCAGGGGGGACCGGGGAGCTGTTTTTT,CASSLGPGGTGELFF
TRBV18,TRBJ1-1,-,TRBD1,TGTGCCAGCTCACAGACAGGGGGCACTGAAGCTTTCTTT,CASSQTGGTEAFF
TRBV5-1,TRBJ1-2,-,-,TGCGCCAGCAGCGCCGACAGGAACACATACTATGGCTACACCTTC,CASSADRNTYYGYTF
TRBV19,TRBJ2-5,-,TRBD2,TGTGCCAGTAGGGCCAGGGCTAGCGGGGGTGAGACCCAGTACTTC,CASRARASGGETQYF
TRBV5-1,TRBJ1-6,-,TRBD1,TGCGCCAGCAGCAACAGGGGTCAAGCCTATAATTCACCCCTCCACTTT,CASSNRGQAYNSPLHF
TRBV9,TRBJ2-2,-,TRBD2,TGTGCCAGCAGCGTAGGTAGCGGGACATACACCGGGGAGCTGTTTTTT,CASSVGSGTYTGELFF
TRBV18,TRBJ2-7,once,TRBD2,TGTGCCAGCTCACCGGGGAGACTAGCGGGGGCCATTTCCTACGAGCAGTACTTC,CASSPGRLAGAISYEQYF
TRBV2,TRBJ1-4,-,-,TGTGCCAGCAGTGAGTCGCAGGGTAGAAATGAAAAACTGTTTTTT,CASSESQGRNEKLFF
TRBV30,TRBJ1-1,-,TRBD1,TGTGCCTTCATTCACAGGGGGGGCATGAACACTGAAGCTTTCTTT,CAFIHRGGMNTEAFF
TRBV10-1,TRBJ1-1,-,TRBD1,TGCGCCAGCAGTGCCGGACAGGGAACAGCTTTCTTT,CASSAGQGTAFF
TRBV5-6,TRBJ1-3,-,-,TGTGCCAGCAGCTTGTTGGGGCTCACTTCTGGAAACACCATATATTTT,CASSLLGLTSGNTIYF
TRBV27,TRBJ1-4,once,-,TGTGCCAGCAGTTTATGGGGGGGGCATGAAAAACTGTTTTTT,CASSLWGGHEKLFF
TRBV19,TRBJ1-1,few,-,TGTGCCAGTAGCCAACCTGGGGCAGCAAGACGGAACACTGAAGCTTTCTTT,CASSQPGAARRNTEAFF
TRBV30,TRBJ1-6,-,TRBD1,TGTGCCTGGAGTAAGACAGGGATGGGTTCACCCCTCCACTTT,CAWSKTGMGSPLHF
TRBV6-5,TRBJ2-3,-,-,TGTGCCAGCAGTTACTCGGCAGCGCCAGTCCCAGATACGCAGTATTTT,CASSYSAAPVPDTQYF
TRBV2,TRBJ2-7,once,TRBD1,TGTGCCAGCAGTGGGGGGACAGGCTCCTACGAGCAGTACTTC,CASSGGTGSYEQYF
TRBV6-1,TRBJ1-5,-,TRBD1,TGTGCCAGTCCTAAAGACAGGGCAAGCAATCAGCCCCAGCATTTT,CASPKDRASNQPQHF
TRBV27,TRBJ2-5,-,-,TGTGCCAGCAGTACCGGGACAACGAGGGAGACCCAGTACTTC,CASSTGTTRETQYF
TRBV25-1,TRBJ1-6,once,-,TGTGCCGGCAGTGACTTACAGGGTTTCTCCTATAATTCACCCCTCCACTTT,CAGSDLQGFSYNSPLHF
TRBV25-1,TRBJ1-2,-,-,TGTGCCAGCAGTGGTGTAGCGTCCTATGGCTACACCTTC,CASSGVASYGYTF
TRBV7-9,TRBJ2-1,-,TRBD2,TGTGCCAGCAGCCATCTCCGGGGGGGCCCCGTCAATGAGCAGTTCTTC,CASSHLRGGPVNEQFF
TRBV6-5,TRBJ1-1,-,-,TGTGCCAGCAGTTCCCTCGCGGGTTTGCGGAACACTGAAGCTTTCTTT,CASSSLAGLRNTEAFF
TRBV27,TRBJ2-7,-,-,TGTGCCAGCAGTCCCATCCCCGGGACAAACTACGAGCAGTACTTC,CASSPIPGTNYEQYF
TRBV9,TRBJ2-5,-,-,TGTGCCAGCAGCTCAGGTGATAGCGGAGAGACCCAGTACTTC,CASSSGDSGETQYF
TRBV9,TRBJ2-7,once,-,TGTGCCAGCACCAAGGACAGATTTAACTACGAGCAGTACTTC,CASTKDRFNYEQYF